This T cell receptor beta chain was profiled in a study of regulatory T cells in long-lasting Graves disease. Study observations and caveats: TRBV28, TRBJ1-2 and TRBJ2-5 were favored in persistent disease. Persistent Graves' patients showed reduced TCR diversity versus newly diagnosed patients. In persistent patients, shared public clonotypes (around 2,600) outnumbered those in new patients (about 1,000).

This clonotype was seen many times. Its antigen remains unknown. The time point denotes: persistent/refractory GD, antithyroid drugs over 5 years with positive TRAb. Extracted PBMC RNA gave rise to the TCR library. Researchers made TCR beta libraries by using iRepertoire HTBI primers and running Arm-PCR on CDR3 regions. MiXCR was run by TCRdb on the multiplex PCR reads, yielding one entry per CDR3 protein. In the table there are a few hundred thousand distinct CDR3 sequences, roughly 25% of which are singletons. This CDR3 is built from 16 residues. Germline V lookup: CDR1 MDHEN, CDR2 SYDVKM. V was trimmed by 1 base and J by 2 bases, leaving 11 bases between them.

The rearrangement uses TRBV28 and TRBJ2-2; the D gene could be TRBD1 or TRBD2 (5 bases each). This TCR was recovered from a woman between 40 and 50 years old with Graves disease. Sequenced here: peripheral blood mononuclear cells (PBMCs), sampled when the disease was refractory, from a patient treated with antithyroid drugs. The CDR3 coding sequence is TGTGCCAGCAGTTTATTTCGGGACGTCAACACCGGGGAGCTGTTTTTT. This codes for CASSLFRDVNTGELFF.